These T cell receptor beta chains were read from a single sample in a study of human T cells and chemical hapten exposure. TCRdb ran MiXCR on the RACE reads and lists one entry per CDR3 protein. The sample contains around 99,000 distinct CDR3 sequences, approximately 10% of which appear only once. The sequencing here drew on whole blood, taken in connection with sensitization to the hapten diphenylcyclopropenone (DPC). These receptors came from a man aged 35 to 55 with alopecia areata. Some clones in this sample may be carry-over from other donors' samples. Both conserved end residues are part of each CDR3. The D gene is left open where the match is weak. Only some rows state a clone size, as once, few, many or a class for expanded clones.

j_gene	abundance	d_gene	v_gene	CDR3aa	CDR3nt
TRBJ2-5	few	-	TRBV24-1	CATSDRGGGLGETQYF	TGTGCCACCAGTGATAGAGGAGGTGGACTCGGGGAGACCCAGTACTTC
TRBJ2-2	-	TRBD2	TRBV7-3	CASSTGLANTGELFF	TGTGCCAGCAGCACGGGACTAGCGAACACCGGGGAGCTGTTTTTT
TRBJ2-4	-	-	TRBV19	CASSGFVGANAKNIQYF	TGTGCCAGTAGTGGTTTTGTGGGCGCAAACGCCAAAAACATTCAGTACTTC
TRBJ1-2	-	TRBD1	TRBV29-1	CSVDEGTGGDSINYGYTF	TGCAGCGTTGATGAAGGGACAGGGGGCGATTCCATTAACTATGGCTACACCTTC
TRBJ2-5	-	-	TRBV24-1	CATSDFGGSQETQYF	TGTGCCACCAGTGATTTCGGCGGAAGCCAAGAGACCCAGTACTTC
TRBJ1-3	many	-	TRBV30	CAWNPLSVGNTIYF	TGTGCCTGGAACCCCCTAAGCGTCGGAAACACCATATATTTT
TRBJ2-1	-	-	TRBV7-9	CASSLARAGPNEQFF	TGTGCCAGCAGCTTAGCTAGGGCAGGACCCAATGAGCAGTTCTTC
TRBJ1-1	many	-	TRBV29-1	CSVASRATEAFF	TGCAGCGTTGCTTCTAGGGCTACTGAAGCTTTCTTT
TRBJ1-5	few	-	TRBV19	CASSTGEPQHF	TGTGCCAGTAGTACCGGCGAGCCCCAGCATTTT
TRBJ2-3	-	TRBD2	TRBV4-3	CASSQSLAGVTDTQYF	TGCGCCAGCAGCCAATCCCTAGCGGGGGTCACAGATACGCAGTATTTT
TRBJ2-5	-	TRBD1	TRBV7-2	CASSFPPVLDRLSQETQYF	TGTGCCAGCAGCTTCCCCCCCGTTCTGGACAGGCTGAGCCAAGAGACCCAGTACTTC
TRBJ2-1	-	-	TRBV4-3	CASSQDWSFTYNEQFF	TGCGCCAGCAGCCAAGATTGGTCTTTCACCTACAATGAGCAGTTCTTC
TRBJ2-5	-	-	TRBV5-4	CASSLAGGGAPRETQYF	TGTGCCAGCAGCTTGGCCGGTGGGGGCGCTCCTCGAGAGACCCAGTACTTC
TRBJ2-3	-	TRBD2	TRBV10-3	CAISESTSAADTQYF	TGTGCCATCAGTGAGTCCACTAGCGCAGCAGATACGCAGTATTTT
TRBJ1-3	-	-	TRBV19	CASRTRNSGNTIYF	TGTGCCAGTAGAACCAGGAACTCTGGAAACACCATATATTTT
TRBJ2-3	few	-	TRBV12-5	CARRGTGTDTQYF	TGTGCTAGAAGGGGGACTGGCACAGATACGCAGTATTTT
TRBJ2-3	many	-	TRBV7-2	CASRTGTRRDTQYF	TGTGCCAGCAGAACCGGGACTCGCAGGGATACGCAGTATTTT
TRBJ2-3	many	TRBD2	TRBV5-1	CASSGTSGNVRDTQYF	TGCGCCAGCAGCGGGACTAGCGGGAACGTTCGGGATACGCAGTATTTT
TRBJ1-6	-	TRBD1	TRBV28	CASNVQGRGYSPLHF	TGTGCCAGCAACGTACAGGGGAGGGGTTATTCACCCCTCCACTTT
TRBJ2-3	many	-	TRBV20-1	CSASKEGYTDTQYF	TGCAGTGCTAGTAAGGAGGGCTACACAGATACGCAGTATTTT
TRBJ2-1	-	TRBD2	TRBV12-5	CASGLAGRGLRREGYNEQFF	TGTGCTAGTGGTTTGGCGGGACGTGGGCTACGGCGGGAGGGTTACAATGAGCAGTTCTTC
TRBJ2-1	few	-	TRBV7-2	CASSLVPAKGYNEQFF	TGTGCCAGCAGCTTGGTCCCGGCTAAGGGATACAATGAGCAGTTCTTC
TRBJ2-1	few	TRBD2	TRBV3-1	CASSQTSGSNEQFF	TGTGCCAGCAGCCAAACTAGCGGGAGCAATGAGCAGTTCTTC
TRBJ1-6	few	-	TRBV7-2	CASSLTGRGSYNSPLHF	TGTGCCAGCAGCTTAACCGGCAGAGGCTCCTATAATTCACCCCTCCACTTT
TRBJ2-7	few	-	TRBV28	CASSFPGTYEQYF	TGTGCCAGCAGTTTTCCCGGCACCTACGAGCAGTACTTC
TRBJ2-3	few	-	TRBV29-1	CSVDTQYF	TGCAGCGTTGATACGCAGTATTTT
TRBJ2-6	few	-	TRBV7-9	CASSLWGGNSGANVLTF	TGTGCCAGCAGCCTCTGGGGTGGAAACTCTGGGGCCAACGTCCTGACTTTC
TRBJ2-7	-	TRBD2	TRBV29-1	CSAGAPSGSLGEQYF	TGCAGCGCCGGGGCCCCTAGCGGGAGCCTGGGGGAGCAGTACTTC
TRBJ2-1	few	-	TRBV7-2	CASSLGSQRGYGEQFF	TGTGCCAGCAGCTTAGGATCGCAAAGGGGCTACGGTGAGCAGTTCTTC
TRBJ2-2	-	-	TRBV20-1	CSARDPGSGTGELFF	TGCAGTGCTAGAGATCCAGGCTCGGGCACCGGGGAGCTGTTTTTT
TRBJ2-1	many	TRBD2	TRBV18	CASSPRTSGIGEQFF	TGTGCCAGCTCCCCTAGGACTAGCGGGATAGGGGAGCAGTTCTTC
TRBJ1-6	-	TRBD1	TRBV7-9	CASSARQGGNSPLHF	TGTGCCAGCAGCGCTCGACAGGGAGGCAATTCACCCCTCCACTTT
TRBJ1-5	many	-	TRBV28	CASMGVINQPQHF	TGTGCCAGCATGGGGGTGATCAATCAGCCCCAGCATTTT
TRBJ2-3	-	-	TRBV12-3/TRBV12-4	CASTRTVQRDTQYF	TGTGCCAGCACCCGGACTGTCCAAAGGGATACGCAGTATTTT
TRBJ2-3	few	-	TRBV4-2	CASLGQRTDTQYF	TGTGCCAGCCTGGGCCAGAGAACAGATACGCAGTATTTT
TRBJ2-5	few	TRBD2	TRBV24-1	CATSDSGLAQETQYF	TGTGCCACCAGTGATTCGGGACTAGCTCAAGAGACCCAGTACTTC
TRBJ1-1	few	TRBD1	TRBV2	CASSGPGGLNTEAFF	TGTGCCAGCAGTGGTCCAGGGGGGCTGAACACTGAAGCTTTCTTT
TRBJ2-3	-	TRBD2	TRBV4-1	CASSQDMTSGRETDTQYF	TGCGCCAGCAGCCAAGATATGACTAGCGGGAGAGAGACAGATACGCAGTATTTT
TRBJ1-2	-	TRBD1	TRBV4-1	CASSHGPKRDRGQGYGYTF	TGCGCCAGCAGCCATGGACCGAAGAGGGACAGGGGGCAAGGCTATGGCTACACCTTC
TRBJ2-1	few	-	TRBV6-5	CASSSPRGYYNEQFF	TGTGCCAGCAGTTCCCCCAGGGGCTACTACAATGAGCAGTTCTTC
TRBJ1-1	few	-	TRBV29-1	CSGTQGFETEAFF	TGCAGCGGGACACAGGGTTTTGAAACTGAAGCTTTCTTT
TRBJ2-3	few	TRBD2	TRBV24-1	CATSDGTSEGTDTQYF	TGTGCCACCAGTGATGGGACTAGCGAAGGCACAGATACGCAGTATTTT